A selection of T cell receptor beta chains follows, all from one sample in a study of regulatory T cells in long-lasting Graves disease. TCRdb used MiXCR to reprocess the multiplex PCR reads, holding one entry per CDR3 protein. The repertoire holds 350,000 to 500,000 distinct CDR3 sequences, around 13% seen once, with about a sixth in the top ten. The same specimen was also included in a second study, on T cells in Graves' hyperthyroidism and ophthalmopathy.

The material was peripheral blood mononuclear cells (PBMCs), obtained at new diagnosis, from a patient treated with antithyroid drugs. These receptors came from a woman aged 50 to 60 with Graves disease. CDR3s include the opening cysteine and the closing phenylalanine or tryptophan. A D gene is named only where the DNA matches it firmly. Not every row has a clone size; where given, it reads once, few, many or a size class.

D gene | clone size | J gene | V gene | CDR3 protein | CDR3 DNA
TRBD1 | many | TRBJ1-1 | TRBV27 | CASTLKWTGNTEAFF | TGTGCCAGCACTCTAAAGTGGACAGGGAACACTGAAGCTTTCTTT
TRBD2 | - | TRBJ2-1 | TRBV6-2/TRBV6-3 | CASTARTSEYNEQFF | TGTGCCAGCACGGCCCGGACTAGCGAATACAATGAGCAGTTCTTC
TRBD1 | many | TRBJ2-1 | TRBV13 | CASSLRGQTHEQFF | TGTGCCAGCAGCTTACGGGGACAGACACATGAGCAGTTCTTC
- | - | TRBJ2-1 | TRBV4-1 | CASSQDGARVVGGEQFF | TGCGCCAGCAGCCAAGATGGGGCCAGGGTTGTCGGCGGTGAGCAGTTCTTC
TRBD1 | many | TRBJ1-1 | TRBV3-1 | CASSLGTGMPEAFF | TGTGCCAGCAGCCTGGGGACAGGGATGCCTGAAGCTTTCTTT
- | few | TRBJ2-1 | TRBV7-6 | CASSPRYRGVSYNEQFF | TGTGCCAGCAGCCCCCGCTATCGGGGTGTTTCCTACAATGAGCAGTTCTTC
- | many | TRBJ2-5 | TRBV28 | CASSPRLGGRETQYF | TGTGCCAGCAGTCCCCGTTTAGGAGGGAGAGAGACCCAGTACTTC
- | - | TRBJ2-6 | TRBV19 | CASSIPLSGANVLTF | TGTGCCAGTAGTATCCCCCTTTCCGGGGCCAACGTCCTGACTTTC
- | - | TRBJ2-7 | TRBV28 | CASSPPDGYEQYF | TGTGCCAGCAGTCCCCCCGACGGCTACGAGCAGTACTTC
TRBD1 | many | TRBJ2-3 | TRBV3-1 | CASSQRQGASSDTQYF | TGTGCCAGCAGCCAGCGACAGGGGGCCAGCTCTGATACGCAGTATTTT
- | many | TRBJ1-1 | TRBV28 | CASFPIMNTEAFF | TGTGCCAGCTTTCCGATCATGAACACTGAAGCTTTCTTT
- | - | TRBJ1-6 | TRBV20-1 | CSARDPQDSYNSPLHF | TGCAGTGCTAGAGATCCGCAGGATTCTTATAATTCACCCCTCCACTTT
- | few | TRBJ2-3 | TRBV4-1 | CASSQDSFLRDRVTQYF | TGCGCCAGCAGCCAAGATTCGTTCTTGCGGGATAGGGTTACGCAGTATTTT